This entry lists 2 T cell receptor beta chains sequenced from one sample in a study of diagnostic markers for celiac disease. From the reads, TCRdb lists one entry per CDR3 protein and no DNA. The sample's table shows over a thousand distinct CDR3 sequences. Sequenced: either unsorted cells or a sorted T cell fraction (not recorded which). The receptors derive from a human donor. This table probably holds off-target reads from a library built for another chain.

The chain uses TRBV7-2 and TRBJ1-1; TCRdb designates TRBD1, a call that cannot be tested without DNA. The CDR3 covers 15 residues. Germline assignment: CDR1 SGHTA and CDR2 FQGNSA. CDR3 in amino acids: CASSPIGTVNTEAFF.

V is TRBV12-3 or TRBV12-4 and J is TRBJ1-1. The CDR3 runs 12 residues. This chain's CDR3 is CASSLVGSEAFF.